This passage covers 13 T cell receptor beta chains from one sample sequenced in a study of CD4+ T cells in melanoma (dated by TCRdb to 2022 to 2024). Libraries were prepared through the immunoSEQ multiplex PCR assay. TCRdb's version of the immuneACCESS table is confined to in-frame rearrangements and falls short of the full clone set. An unresolved V gene accounts for under half of the shortfall where checked; the remainder is of unknown origin. In this sample the table shows about 14,000 clones, less than 65% of which occur a single time. The ten biggest clones cover about a sixth of the sample. Source material: cells from a culture (not recorded whether cultured in vitro). The receptor set was obtained from a human donor with melanoma.

This clone turned up a few times. The V and J genes are TRBV30 and TRBJ1-6; tentative D call: TRBD1 (5 bases). The V end lost 2 bases, the J end lost 10 bases, and 15 bases lay between the germline ends. The length of the CDR3 is 14 residues. CDR1 is GTSNPN, CDR2 SVGIG, per germline (reference sequence). CDR3 sequence reads: CAWSLLNEGSPLHF. The CDR3 region has the DNA TGTGCCTGGAGTCTCCTTAACGAGGGGTCACCCCTCCACTTT. The full variable domain, rest sourced from reference TRBV30 and TRBJ1-6, is SQTIHQWPATLVQPVGSPLSLECTVEGTSNPNLYWYRQAAGRGLQLLFYSVGIGQISSEVPQNLSASRPQDRQFILSSKKLLLSDSGFYLCAWSLLNEGSPLHFGNGTRLTVT.

This clone was detected only once. CDR3 residues: CASQGGDILREQYF. The CDR3 nucleotides are TGTGCCAGCCAGGGGGGAGACATCTTGCGGGAGCAGTACTTC. The chain couples TRBV18 to TRBJ2-7; TRBD1 might be the D (7 bases). Germline V gene lookup returns CDR1 KGHSH and CDR2 LQKENI. V was cut by 8 bases and J by 7 bases, with 21 bases left in between. This CDR3 region has 14 residues.

This chain connects TRBV5-4 to TRBJ1-2; D might be TRBD1 (5 bases). CDR1 is SGHNT, CDR2 YYREEE, per germline (reference sequence). This CDR3 region has 14 residues. V was clipped by 1 base and J by 4 bases, with 11 bases between them. CDR3 in amino acids: CASSLTGIIYGYTF. The CDR3 DNA sequence: TGTGCCAGCAGCTTGACAGGAATAATCTATGGCTACACCTTC.

The chain combines TRBV6-5 with TRBJ1-4; D perhaps matches TRBD1 (5 bases). Germline lookup yields CDR1 MNHEY and CDR2 SVGAGI. The length of the CDR3 is 14 residues. Trimming took 5 bases from V and 7 from J, leaving 14 bases between them. CDR3 amino acids: CASSQRGFGEKLFF. The CDR3, as DNA: TGTGCCAGCAGTCAGAGGGGATTCGGTGAAAAACTGTTTTTT.

A single count supports this clone. V gene TRBV11-2 combines with J gene TRBJ1-4; D not resolved. V was pared by 5 bases and J by 3 bases, with 19 bases between. The CDR3 spans 17 residues. The germline gives CDR1 SGHAT, CDR2 FQNNGV. DNA for the CDR3: TGTGCCAGCAGCCCGAACCGCGCGAGAGTTCCTAATGAAAAACTGTTTTTT. This gives the protein CASSPNRARVPNEKLFF.

The chain employs TRBV6-6 and TRBJ2-3, with unresolved D. V dropped 8 bases and J dropped 1 base, with 19 bases sitting between them. The CDR3 loop spans 16 amino acids. Germline CDR1 and CDR2: MNHNY and SVGAGI (reference sequence). The CDR3 sequence is CASRESPRQGTDTQYF. CDR3 DNA: TGTGCCAGCCGCGAGAGCCCCCGGCAGGGCACAGATACGCAGTATTTT.

This chain links TRBV18 with TRBJ2-1; 9 bases are a match to TRBD1. J gave up 7 bases and V 2 bases, and 6 bases lay outside the gene matches. The CDR3 has 15 amino acids. The germline gives CDR1 KGHSH, CDR2 LQKENI. CDR3 protein: CASSPYRDRVNEQFF. Written as DNA, the CDR3 is TGTGCCAGCTCACCATACCGGGACAGGGTGAATGAGCAGTTCTTC.

The DNA for the CDR3 is TGTGCCAGCAGCAAAGAGGGATCCGAAGCAACTAATGAAAAACTGTTTTTT. Translated, it gives CASSKEGSEATNEKLFF. The chain is built from TRBV21-1 and TRBJ1-4. TRBV21-1 is listed as a pseudogene. This CDR3 contains 17 residues.

This clone showed up just once. This chain connects TRBV30 to TRBJ2-5; D not certain. The V end lost 0 bases, the J end lost 5 bases, and 13 bases lay between the germline ends. CDR3 length: 14 amino acids. Germline CDR1 GTSNPN, CDR2 SVGIG (reference sequence). The CDR3: CAWSVLRSRETQYF. CDR3 nucleotides: TGTGCCTGGAGTGTACTTAGGAGCCGGGAGACCCAGTACTTC. The full variable domain, its missing parts supplied by reference TRBV30 and TRBJ2-5, is SQTIHQWPATLVQPVGSPLSLECTVEGTSNPNLYWYRQAAGRGLQLLFYSVGIGQISSEVPQNLSASRPQDRQFILSSKKLLLSDSGFYLCAWSVLRSRETQYFGPGTRLLVL.

In this sample, this clone turned up a few times. The chain links TRBV6-5 to TRBJ1-1; D not certain. Trimming cost V 4 bases and J 1 base, with 7 bases left between them. The germline V gene encodes CDR1 MNHEY and CDR2 SVGAGI. This CDR3 contains 13 residues. Here the CDR3 reads CASSWIQNTEAFF. In DNA, the CDR3 is TGTGCCAGCAGTTGGATACAGAACACTGAAGCTTTCTTT.

This rearrangement joins TRBV5-4 to TRBJ2-5, with D maybe TRBD2 (6 bases). The CDR3 contains 12 residues. CDR1 is SGHNT and CDR2 is YYREEE in the germline V gene (reference sequence). The V end was cut by 0 bases, the J end by 7 bases, with 7 bases between. CDR3 residues: CASSLETRTQYF. As DNA, the CDR3 is TGTGCCAGCAGCTTGGAGACTAGGACCCAGTACTTC.

The chain recombines TRBV7-6 with TRBJ1-1; TRBD1 agrees at 7 bases. Germline V lookup: CDR1 SGHVS, CDR2 FNYEAQ. V lost 3 bases to trimming and J lost 4 bases; unmatched junction nucleotides: 8. The CDR3 is 15 residues long. CDR3 sequence: CASSLGARGITEAFF. Here the CDR3 DNA reads TGTGCCAGCAGCTTGGGGGCCAGGGGGATCACTGAAGCTTTCTTT.

As regards this clone: The junction does not match germline at one end; this may be a read error. The rearrangement uses TRBV6-1 and TRBJ2-7; tentative D call: TRBD2 (6 bases). CDR3 length: 14 amino acids. CDR1 MNHNS and CDR2 SASEGT come from the germline V gene. CDR3 DNA sequence: TGTGCCAGCACTGAAACGGGGAGGTCCTACGAGCAGTACTTC. This translates into CASTETGRSYEQYF.